The rows below give T cell receptor beta chains drawn from one sample of a study of blood T cell repertoires in COVID-19. Some clones are missing from TCRdb's copy, which holds only in-frame ones; the method was immunoSEQ multiplex PCR. The table lists some 390,000 clones, 80% to 90% of them singletons. What was sequenced was PBMCs or T cells enriched from blood (not recorded which). The origin of the receptors is a man under 40 who had recovered from COVID-19. The CDR3 runs from the conserved cysteine through the conserved F or W. D genes are given only for firm matches. Size tells how often a clone was seen (once, few, many) or the class of an expanded clone, and some rows leave it out.

v_gene	d_gene	abundance	j_gene	CDR3aa	CDR3nt
TRBV11-2	.	once	TRBJ1-2	CASSSLKLQGINYGYTF	TGTGCCAGCAGCTCCCTTAAGTTGCAGGGAATTAACTATGGCTACACCTTC
TRBV6-6	.	.	TRBJ2-4	CASSYSNRALEDF	TGTGCCAGCAGTTACTCGAACAGGGCTCTTGAGGACTTC
TRBV19	.	.	TRBJ1-1	CASNRRGGRGTEAFF	TGTGCCAGCAACCGTCGAGGGGGTAGAGGCACTGAAGCTTTCTTT
TRBV27	.	.	TRBJ1-4	CASRWRGNEKLFF	TGTGCCAGCCGATGGAGGGGTAATGAAAAACTGTTTTTT
TRBV20-1	TRBD2	.	TRBJ2-3	CSASWTSGRADTQYF	TGCAGTGCTAGTTGGACTAGCGGGAGGGCAGATACGCAGTATTTT
TRBV7-6	TRBD2	.	TRBJ2-1	CASSLLAGGSYNEQFF	TGTGCCAGCAGCTTGCTAGCGGGCGGCTCCTACAATGAGCAGTTCTTC
TRBV4-2	.	.	TRBJ2-5	CASSQDPGSQETQYF	TGTGCCAGCAGCCAAGATCCGGGTTCCCAGGAGACCCAGTACTTC
TRBV6-5	.	.	TRBJ2-3	CASTEQVSGTQYF	TGTGCCAGCACAGAGCAGGTTAGCGGTACGCAGTATTTT
TRBV15	TRBD2	.	TRBJ2-3	CATSRMERERTDTQYF	TGTGCCACCAGCAGGATGGAGCGGGAGCGGACAGATACGCAGTATTTT
TRBV5-4	TRBD1	.	TRBJ1-2	CASSKEGTAYGYTF	TGTGCCAGCAGCAAAGAAGGGACAGCTTATGGCTACACCTTC
TRBV7-8	.	.	TRBJ1-2	CASSLGIASNYGYTF	TGTGCCAGCAGCTTAGGGATAGCGTCTAACTATGGCTACACCTTC
TRBV27	TRBD2	few	TRBJ2-1	CASGLAGGFNEQFF	TGTGCCAGCGGCTTAGCGGGGGGTTTCAATGAGCAGTTCTTC
TRBV19	TRBD2	.	TRBJ2-1	CASREAGSNEQFF	TGTGCCAGTAGGGAAGCGGGAAGCAATGAGCAGTTCTTC
TRBV27	.	.	TRBJ2-1	CASSLSGGSPNEQFF	TGTGCCAGCAGCTTGTCAGGAGGGAGTCCCAATGAGCAGTTCTTC
TRBV28	.	.	TRBJ1-5	CASSREGNQPQHF	TGTGCCAGCAGCCGAGAGGGTAATCAGCCCCAGCATTTT
TRBV6-1	TRBD1	.	TRBJ1-5	CASSESHRGTDQPQHF	TGTGCCAGCAGTGAAAGTCACAGGGGAACCGATCAGCCCCAGCATTTT
TRBV7-2	TRBD2	.	TRBJ2-7	CASSSLPPSGSIYEQYF	TGTGCCAGCAGCTCCCTACCCCCCAGCGGGAGTATCTACGAGCAGTACTTC
TRBV28	TRBD2	.	TRBJ2-1	CASSFSGTSGRSEQFF	TGTGCCAGCAGTTTCTCCGGGACTAGCGGGAGAAGTGAGCAGTTCTTC
TRBV6-5	.	.	TRBJ1-2	CASKIGGPGYGYTF	TGTGCCAGCAAGATTGGAGGTCCAGGCTATGGCTACACCTTC
TRBV6-2/TRBV6-3	TRBD2	.	TRBJ2-2	CASSVELAGSAGELFF	TGTGCCAGCAGTGTTGAACTAGCGGGATCGGCTGGGGAGCTGTTTTTT
TRBV5-5	TRBD2	.	TRBJ2-2	CASSFWLAGTGELFF	TGTGCCAGCAGCTTTTGGCTAGCGGGGACCGGGGAGCTGTTTTTT
TRBV27	.	.	TRBJ1-2	CASSLQYNYGYTF	TGTGCCAGCAGTCTACAGTATAACTATGGCTACACCTTC
TRBV11-2	.	.	TRBJ2-7	CASSSQGLSYEQYF	TGTGCCAGCAGCTCCCAGGGGCTCTCCTACGAGCAGTACTTC
TRBV7-9	.	.	TRBJ2-1	CASSPPGVAVNEQFF	TGTGCCAGCAGCCCCCCCGGGGTAGCGGTGAATGAGCAGTTCTTC
TRBV25-1	.	.	TRBJ1-6	CAPPHPNSLHF	TGTGCCCCCCCGCATCCGAATAGCCTCCACTTT
TRBV10-3	.	.	TRBJ2-5	CAIDPDPTAVSTQYF	TGTGCCATCGACCCCGACCCCACGGCGGTCTCGACCCAGTACTTC
TRBV10-3	TRBD1	.	TRBJ1-2	CAISRQGGSYGYTF	TGTGCCATCAGTCGACAGGGGGGGAGCTATGGCTACACCTTC
TRBV12-3/TRBV12-4	.	many	TRBJ2-7	CASSWGGTSEQYF	TGTGCCAGCAGTTGGGGCGGGACGAGCGAGCAGTACTTC
TRBV19	TRBD2	.	TRBJ2-2	CASSISLAAWRELFF	TGTGCCAGTAGTATTTCGCTAGCGGCCTGGCGGGAGCTGTTTTTT
TRBV3-1/TRBV3-2	TRBD1	.	TRBJ1-2	CASSQGATGGSGYTF	TGTGCCAGCAGCCAAGGGGCAACAGGGGGCTCAGGCTACACCTTC
TRBV28	TRBD1	once	TRBJ2-1	CASSLNLKGASSYNEQFF	TGTGCCAGCAGTTTAAATCTCAAGGGGGCGAGCTCCTACAATGAGCAGTTCTTC
TRBV20-1	.	.	TRBJ2-7	CSAGQYEQYF	TGCAGTGCTGGACAGTACGAGCAGTACTTC
TRBV28	.	.	TRBJ1-4	CASSSQLPLGEKLFF	TGTGCCAGCAGTTCCCAGCTACCCCTAGGAGAAAAACTGTTTTTT
TRBV3-1/TRBV3-2	.	.	TRBJ2-5	CASSHQGGETQYF	TGTGCCAGCAGCCACCAGGGAGGAGAGACCCAGTACTTC
TRBV12-3/TRBV12-4	.	.	TRBJ2-7	CASSATTYEQYF	TGTGCCAGCAGTGCGACAACCTACGAGCAGTACTTC
TRBV7-8	.	.	TRBJ2-5	CASSPGREETQYF	TGTGCCAGCAGCCCGGGACGGGAGGAGACCCAGTACTTC
TRBV5-1	TRBD1	.	TRBJ2-3	CASSSGQGITDTQYF	TGCGCCAGCAGCTCGGGACAGGGGATAACAGATACGCAGTATTTT
TRBV30	.	.	TRBJ1-5	CAWSVAFDQPQHF	TGTGCCTGGAGTGTAGCTTTCGATCAGCCCCAGCATTTT
TRBV2	TRBD1	.	TRBJ1-2	CASSDQGGGYGYTF	TGTGCCAGCAGTGATCAGGGGGGTGGCTATGGCTACACCTTC
TRBV2	.	.	TRBJ2-6	CASSPAGANVLTF	TGTGCCAGCAGTCCCGCTGGGGCCAACGTCCTGACTTTC
TRBV18	.	.	TRBJ2-1	CASSPPSSLAGSPEQFF	TGTGCCAGCTCACCACCGTCGTCTCTAGCTGGGTCCCCGGAGCAGTTCTTC
TRBV6-5	.	once	TRBJ1-5	CASSYSSNQPQHF	TGTGCCAGCAGTTACAGCAGCAATCAGCCCCAGCATTTT
TRBV6-5	.	.	TRBJ2-1	CASSYSPVYNEQFF	TGTGCCAGCAGTTACTCTCCAGTCTACAATGAGCAGTTCTTC
TRBV9	.	.	TRBJ1-2	CASSAEGNYGYTF	TGTGCCAGCAGCGCGGAGGGGAACTATGGCTACACCTTC
TRBV1	.	.	TRBJ1-5	CTSSQAETGTGATQPQHF	TGCACCAGCAGCCAAGCCGAAACCGGGACAGGGGCAACTCAGCCCCAGCATTTT